What follows are 5 T cell receptor beta chains derived from one specimen sequenced in a study of blood T cells in healthy people across ages. The authors ran a second PCR of roughly 6 to 12 cycles using a sample-barcoded 5' primer and a J-beta primer mix. TCRdb processed the 5' RACE reads anew with MiXCR; each CDR3 protein has one entry. Of about 680,000 distinct CDR3 sequences listed, about half are singletons. The specimen sequenced was blood. These receptors came from a woman aged 55-75 years in good health.

This chain uses TRBV23-1 with TRBJ2-1; 7 bases are a match to TRBD1. TRBV23-1 is an ORF, and what it does is uncertain. The CDR3 length is 14 residues. V gave up 4 bases and J gave up 4 bases; unmatched junction bases: 4. The CDR3 DNA is TGCGCCAGCAGTCCTCCACAGGGGTACAATGAGCAGTTCTTC. Amino acid sequence: CASSPPQGYNEQFF.

V is TRBV5-1 and J is TRBJ2-1, with a tentative D call TRBD2 (6 bases). Trimming removed 2 bases from V and 3 bases from J, with 12 bases in between. Germline values: CDR1 SGHRS, CDR2 YFSETQ. CDR3 length: 15 residues. CDR3 region: CASSFSGSLYNEQFF. In DNA, the CDR3 is TGCGCCAGCAGCTTTTCCGGGAGCCTCTACAATGAGCAGTTCTTC.

This clonotype was picked up many times. The CDR3 DNA reads TGCAGCGTTGAAGTCAGCTACGAGCAGTACTTC. This sequence encodes CSVEVSYEQYF. The chain carries TRBV29-1 and TRBJ2-7; no definite D call. Trimming cost V 1 base and J 3 bases, with 4 bases left between them. The CDR3 has 11 residues. CDR1 is SQVTM and CDR2 is ANQGSEA in the germline V gene.

This chain links TRBV20-1 with TRBJ2-3, with TRBD2 matching 10 bases. The V and J ends lost 2 bases and 6 bases, in that order; junction bases with no gene match: 8. The CDR3 is 15 residues long. Germline V CDR1 and CDR2: DFQATT, SNEGSKA (reference sequence). The CDR3 sequence: CSARRDSSGSDTQYF. CDR3 DNA: TGCAGTGCTAGAAGAGATTCTAGCGGGAGCGATACGCAGTATTTT.

The DNA for the CDR3 is TGCAGTGCTAGAGTTGGGACCCACCTAAACACCGGGGAGCTGTTTTTT. Protein: CSARVGTHLNTGELFF. V gene TRBV20-1 combines with J gene TRBJ2-2; D possibly matches TRBD1 or TRBD2 (5 bases each). The V gene lost 1 base and the J gene lost 2 bases, with 14 bases spanning the gap. CDR1 DFQATT and CDR2 SNEGSKA come from the germline V gene (reference sequence). This CDR3 is 16 amino acids long.